Here is one T cell receptor (beta chain) with its context. This clone appeared once. The clone's antigen remains unknown. Per-base qualities were not stored, and no clone one base away is much larger. CD8 naive samples consisted of CD45RO-negative cells that were positively selected for CCR7, yielding a CD45RA+CCR7+ population without TemRA cells. Healthy HIV-negative adults with no recently reported acute infections or vaccinations were included as donors. Only Caucasian adults living in Nashville, Tennessee, USA were represented among the donors. After blood collection by leukapheresis, PBMCs were isolated using Ficoll-Histopaque density gradient centrifugation and then cryopreserved in the vapor phase of liquid nitrogen. Purity and quantity of every magnetically sorted T cell population were checked by analytical flow cytometry. Genomic DNA was isolated from every sorted fraction and measured by UV absorbance on a Nanodrop 2000c.

This record belongs to a study of shared clonotypes between healthy human individuals (dated by TCRdb to about 2020). Looking at the study overall: The cohort included three men and two women between 18 and 49 years of age. For each donor, three plates each were used for CD4 naive and CD4 memory, two plates were used for CD8 naive, and one plate was used for CD8 memory. Libraries were prepared and TCR repertoires were sequenced by different laboratories using diverse techniques, in order to increase sequencing depth and limit assay-specific biases. Each donor's leukapheresis produced roughly between roughly 0.94 and 9.5 billion PBMCs. Blood TCR repertoires of a handful of healthy adults were deeply sequenced to estimate repertoire size and the extent of clonotype sharing between individuals. What the authors observed across the whole study: Higher generation probabilities were observed for clonotypes shared by all four sorted-subset donors than for non-shared clonotypes. Because the study included only a small number of donors, the genetic and exposure-history diversity represented was limited. When a handful of donors were compared, the shared fraction of clonotypes was around 5.1% for naive CD4, about 4% for naive CD8, more than 2% for memory CD4, and 0.35% to 0.5% for memory CD8. Sampling was restricted to blood, and TCR repertoires in tissues likely differ from the TCR repertoires found in blood. Pairwise subsampling led to the expectation that sequencing depth would affect the degree of clonotype sharing among donors. Even with the large sequencing depth, rarefaction of the sorted-subset datasets indicated that sequencing was incomplete. Estimated clonotype richness was generally larger for naive than for memory subsets.

TCR CDR3 regions were amplified from genomic DNA by multiplex PCR using the deep immunoSEQ assay. Genomic DNA extracted from each cell subset was distributed evenly over all wells of several immunoSEQ 96-well plates, and each plate served as one replicate. For sorted subsets, roughly 190 ng of genomic DNA, equivalent to 25,000 to 35,000 T cell genomes, went into each replicate PCR. The purified libraries were quantified using a Qubit 3.0 fluorometer, sized with a Bioanalyzer 2100, and then quantified again using the KAPA Library Quantification kit. Each immunoSEQ 96-well plate was sequenced on its own single-read 150-cycle Illumina NextSeq 550 flow cell. Per the source publication's procedure: Because the immunoSEQ output held only junctional sequences and lacked quality scores, the filtering could not match the filtering applied to full-length reads. To assign V/J genes and CDR3, sequences were annotated using PyIR, a Python wrapper for IgBLAST v1.9, with IMGT germline references. Reads were removed for weak V/J assignments (E-value above 1e-6), missing CDR3, stop codons, out-of-frame junctions, or ambiguous translated residues. V3J clonotypes were defined as sequences sharing the same inferred V gene, J gene, and CDR3 amino acid sequence. The percentage overlap between two repertoires was calculated by dividing the number of shared unique clonotypes by the size of the smaller repertoire. Three approaches were used to assess repertoire richness: RTK rarefaction, the Chao1 estimator, and Recon v2.1 estimates of unobserved clonotypes. For all TCRbeta clonotypes obtained by the gDNA method from a few donors, generation probabilities were computed with OLGA. The table comes from immuneACCESS by way of TCRdb, which keeps in-frame sequences with V and J called. Part of the clones is missing from these tables; in studies checked, under half for an unresolved V gene and the rest for unknown reasons. V, J and clone size derive from that table, while D and trimming were established from the DNA sequence. For this sample the table gives around 2,000,000 clones, of which approximately 94% were detected only once. The top ten constitute roughly 1.1% of the sample.

Sequenced sample: naive CD8+ T cells sorted from blood. The cell subset or site label for this specimen denotes: CD45RA+CCR7+. The receptor was isolated from a man between 18 and 35 years old in good health.

The nucleotide sequence reads TGTGCCAGCAGTTACCGGGGGGAGGAAAAACTGTTTTTT. Translation gives CASSYRGEEKLFF. The rearranged segments are TRBV6-5 and TRBJ1-4; perhaps TRBD1 is the D gene, with 5 bases matching. CDR1 MNHEY and CDR2 SVGAGI are derived from the germline V gene. The CDR3 holds 13 amino acids from the cysteine to the phenylalanine. Here the CDR3 DNA is all that survives: 39 bases in frame from base 1. V was cut back by 2 bases and J by 8 bases, leaving a gap of 9 bases between them.